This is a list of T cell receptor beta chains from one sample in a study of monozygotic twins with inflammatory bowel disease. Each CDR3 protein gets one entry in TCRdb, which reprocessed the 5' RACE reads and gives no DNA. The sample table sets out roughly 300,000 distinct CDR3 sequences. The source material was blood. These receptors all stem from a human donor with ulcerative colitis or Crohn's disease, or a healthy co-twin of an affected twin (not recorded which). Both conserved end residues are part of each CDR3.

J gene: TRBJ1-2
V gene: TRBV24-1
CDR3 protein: CATSDLDGTGGYGYTF

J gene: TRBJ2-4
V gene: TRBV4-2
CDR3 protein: CASSQEIKGKNIQYF

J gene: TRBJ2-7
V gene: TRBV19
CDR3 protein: CASRVSGFSYEQYF

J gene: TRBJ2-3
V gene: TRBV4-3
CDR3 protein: CASSQQGLVEDTQYF

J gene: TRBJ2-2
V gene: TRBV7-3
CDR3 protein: CASSLKPVPNTGELFF

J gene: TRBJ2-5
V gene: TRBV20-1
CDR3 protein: CSAFSGGPYQETQYF

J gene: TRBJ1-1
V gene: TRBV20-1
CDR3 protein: CSARVRGGAEAFF

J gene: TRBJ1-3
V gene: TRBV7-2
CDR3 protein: CASSPSGNKASGNTIYF

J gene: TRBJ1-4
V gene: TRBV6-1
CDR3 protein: CASSGGGTNEKLFF

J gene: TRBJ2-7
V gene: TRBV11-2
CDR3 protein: CASSLGGLAGVYEQYF

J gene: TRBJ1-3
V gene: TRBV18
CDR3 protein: CASSPVGNTIYF

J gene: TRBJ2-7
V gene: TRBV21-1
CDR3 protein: CASKPRTAFYEQYF

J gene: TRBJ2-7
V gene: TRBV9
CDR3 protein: CASSAGGPAGQYF

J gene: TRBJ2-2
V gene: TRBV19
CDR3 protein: CAGRRQGNTGELFF

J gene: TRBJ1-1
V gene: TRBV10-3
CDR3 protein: CAISESTDRVMAFF

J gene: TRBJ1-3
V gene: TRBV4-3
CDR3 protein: CASSQDLGGGTRGNTIYF

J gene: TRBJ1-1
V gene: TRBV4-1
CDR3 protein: CASSLAQVGTEAFF